The 17 T cell receptor beta chains below were found in one sample sequenced in a study of Ad26.COV2.S vaccination and SARS-CoV-2 variants. Assay used: immunoSEQ multiplex PCR; TCRdb lists only in-frame clones, some missing. Counted here are about 350,000 clones, around 90% occurring once; the ten biggest clones make up about 3.9%. Source: peripheral blood, taken after recovery from COVID-19. The source is a human donor who had recovered from COVID-19.

This clone was seen a handful of times. This chain links TRBV19 with TRBJ1-5, with D possibly TRBD1 on 5 matching bases. CDR1 LNHDA and CDR2 SQIVND come from the germline V gene (reference sequence). V lost 3 bases and J 9 bases, leaving 15 bases between the germline ends. CDR3 size: 14 residues. CDR3 sequence reads: CASSIGGDKRPQHF. CDR3 coding DNA: TGTGCCAGTAGTATCGGAGGGGATAAAAGGCCCCAGCATTTT. The variable domain in full, completed from reference TRBV19 and TRBJ1-5, reads DGGITQSPKYLFRKEGQNVTLSCEQNLNHDAMYWYRQDPGQGLRLIYYSQIVNDFQKGDIAEGYSVSREKKESFPLTVTSAQKNPTAFYLCASSIGGDKRPQHFGDGTRLSIL.

The chain combines TRBV19 with TRBJ2-1; TRBD2 might be the D (6 bases). The V end lost 5 bases, the J end lost 8 bases, and 10 bases lay between the germline ends. Germline V lookup: CDR1 LNHDA, CDR2 SQIVND (reference sequence). There are 12 residues in the CDR3. The CDR3 sequence: CASSPRDYEQFF. The CDR3 DNA is TGTGCCAGTAGTCCCCGGGACTATGAGCAGTTCTTC. Full variable domain (missing parts from reference TRBV19 and TRBJ2-1): DGGITQSPKYLFRKEGQNVTLSCEQNLNHDAMYWYRQDPGQGLRLIYYSQIVNDFQKGDIAEGYSVSREKKESFPLTVTSAQKNPTAFYLCASSPRDYEQFFGPGTRLTVL.

This clone appeared a single time. Here the CDR3 reads CASFSGTPYNEQFF. CDR3 sequence (DNA): TGTGCCAGCTTTAGCGGGACCCCCTACAATGAGCAGTTCTTC. This sequence joins TRBV2 and TRBJ2-1; 8 bases line up with TRBD2. Germline assignment: CDR1 SNHLY and CDR2 FYNNEI. The CDR3 extends over 14 amino acids. V lost 8 bases and J lost 2; bases outside the gene matches: 5.

The chain links TRBV9 to TRBJ2-2, with D perhaps TRBD2 (6 bases). The V gene lost 0 bases and the J gene lost 0 bases, with 21 bases spanning the gap. The CDR3 is 20 residues long. Germline CDR1 reads SGDLS; CDR2 reads YYNGEE. The CDR3 DNA reads TGTGCCAGCAGCGTAGCTTTCGGCCTTCGGGGGACCCCGAACACCGGGGAGCTGTTTTTT. This sequence encodes CASSVAFGLRGTPNTGELFF.

This chain uses TRBV6-5 with TRBJ2-3; D remains unclear. Trimming removed 6 bases from V and 2 bases from J, with 9 bases in between. Germline V gene data show CDR1 as MNHEY and CDR2 as SVGAGI. CDR3 length: 13 amino acids. Here the CDR3 reads CASRQSNTDTQYF. The CDR3 DNA is TGTGCCAGCAGACAGAGTAACACAGATACGCAGTATTTT.

The V call is TRBV6-5, the J call TRBJ1-1; possible D gene TRBD1, 5 bases. V dropped 8 bases and J dropped 6 bases, with 19 bases sitting between them. This CDR3 comprises 14 residues. Per germline, CDR1 MNHEY and CDR2 SVGAGI. The CDR3 DNA reads TGTGCCAGCGCCATGGGGCCGATGAATTCTGAAGCTTTCTTT. Its translation: CASAMGPMNSEAFF.

This chain uses TRBV5-1 with TRBJ2-1, with TRBD1 matching 7 bases. The CDR3 consists of 17 residues. The germline gives CDR1 SGHRS, CDR2 YFSETQ. With V trimmed by 4 bases and J by 2 bases, 12 bases remained unmatched. DNA for the CDR3: TGCGCCAGCAGCCTGCAGCCGGGACAGACGCCCTACAATGAGCAGTTCTTC. Translated: CASSLQPGQTPYNEQFF.

The V gene is TRBV19, the J gene TRBJ1-5; TRBD1 is a possible D gene (6 bases). Trimming left V 8 bases short and J 4 bases short, with 12 bases between. Per the germline V gene, CDR1 is LNHDA and CDR2 is SQIVND (reference sequence). The CDR3 contains 13 residues. CDR3 sequence: CASRDTRNQPQHF. The CDR3, as DNA: TGTGCCAGTCGGGACACTCGAAATCAGCCCCAGCATTTT.

The rearrangement uses TRBV7-3 and TRBJ2-5; D may be TRBD1 (6 bases). Between the trimmed V and J ends, which lost 5 bases and 2 bases, there was a span of 12 bases. CDR1 SGHTA and CDR2 FQGTGA come from the germline V gene. There are 14 residues in the CDR3. The CDR3 DNA reads as TGTGCCAGCAGCCCTACAGGGTTACAAGAGACCCAGTACTTC. This codes for CASSPTGLQETQYF.

The rearrangement links TRBV7-2 to TRBJ1-2; the D is unclear. Trimming cost V 2 bases and J 4 bases, with 2 bases left between them. Germline V CDR1 and CDR2: SGHTA, FQGNSA. This CDR3 region has 11 residues. The CDR3 bases are TGTGCCAGCAGCTTAAGCTATGGCTACACCTTC. Amino acids: CASSLSYGYTF.

This chain joins TRBV4-1 and TRBJ2-6, with 11 bases aligning to TRBD1. Per the germline V gene, CDR1 is MGHRA and CDR2 is YSYEKL. The length of the CDR3 is 22 residues. J gave up 3 bases and V 2 bases, and 18 bases lay outside the gene matches. CDR3 DNA sequence: TGCGCCAGCAGCCAATGGGGGACAGGGGGTTCATCCTCTTTCGATGGGGCCAACGTCCTGACTTTC. Its translation is CASSQWGTGGSSSFDGANVLTF.

The rearrangement joins TRBV5-6 to TRBJ2-5; 7 nucleotides match TRBD1. Germline values: CDR1 SGHDT, CDR2 YYEEEE. The CDR3 runs to 17 residues. The trim removed 0 bases at V and 1 base at J, leaving 9 bases unmatched. For the CDR3, the DNA is TGTGCCAGCAGCTTGGAACCGGGACAGTCATTCCAAGAGACCCAGTACTTC. Protein: CASSLEPGQSFQETQYF.

The chain has TRBV2 and TRBJ2-5; D perhaps matches TRBD1 (6 bases). This CDR3 contains 15 residues. V lost 4 bases, J lost 2 bases, and 14 bases lay in between. Germline-derived CDR1 and CDR2 are SNHLY and FYNNEI. The CDR3 protein is CASSGGTLDQETQYF. CDR3 in DNA: TGTGCCAGCAGTGGGGGGACATTAGATCAAGAGACCCAGTACTTC.

V is TRBV5-6 and J is TRBJ2-7; possible D gene TRBD1, 6 bases. The CDR3 has 13 residues. The V end was cut by 2 bases, the J end by 5 bases, with 11 bases between. The germline gives CDR1 SGHDT, CDR2 YYEEEE. The CDR3 bases are TGTGCCAGCAGCTTCCAAGACAGGAACGAGCAGTACTTC. Translated, it gives CASSFQDRNEQYF.

The CDR3: CASSLTPSGGGDTQYF. CDR3 sequence (DNA): TGTGCCAGCAGCTTAACTCCTAGCGGGGGAGGAGATACGCAGTATTTT. V gene TRBV7-3 combines with J gene TRBJ2-3; the match to TRBD2 covers 10 bases. CDR3 length: 16 residues. Per germline, CDR1 SGHTA and CDR2 FQGTGA. The ends lost 0 bases at V and 5 bases at J; junction bases unmatched: 5.

The rearrangement uses TRBV11-2 and TRBJ2-7, with 10 bases aligning to TRBD2. This CDR3 region has 15 residues. From germline, CDR1 is SGHAT and CDR2 FQNNGV. Trimming at V came to 5 bases and at J to 0 bases, leaving 4 bases not matched to a gene. The DNA for the CDR3 is TGTGCCAGCAGCCATGGGACTAGCGACTCCTACGAGCAGTACTTC. It encodes CASSHGTSDSYEQYF.

This chain joins TRBV19 and TRBJ2-6, with D perhaps given as TRBD1 or TRBD2 (5 bases each). Germline values: CDR1 LNHDA, CDR2 SQIVND (reference sequence). The CDR3 loop spans 17 amino acids. V was trimmed by 6 bases and J by 0 bases, leaving 15 bases between them. CDR3 sequence: CASSRTGTISGANVLTF. The DNA for the CDR3 is TGTGCCAGTAGCAGGACGGGGACCATCTCTGGGGCCAACGTCCTGACTTTC.